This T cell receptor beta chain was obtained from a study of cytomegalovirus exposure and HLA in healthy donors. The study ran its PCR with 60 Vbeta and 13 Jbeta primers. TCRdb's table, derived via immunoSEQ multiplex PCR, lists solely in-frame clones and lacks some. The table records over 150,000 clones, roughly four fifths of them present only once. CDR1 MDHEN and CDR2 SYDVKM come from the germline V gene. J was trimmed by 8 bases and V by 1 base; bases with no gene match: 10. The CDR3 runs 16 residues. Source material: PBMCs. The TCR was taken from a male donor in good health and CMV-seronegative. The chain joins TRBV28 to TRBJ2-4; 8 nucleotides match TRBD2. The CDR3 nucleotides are TGTGCCAGCAGTTTATTTGCTCCGTACGGGAGGGACATTCAGTACTTC. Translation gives CASSLFAPYGRDIQYF.